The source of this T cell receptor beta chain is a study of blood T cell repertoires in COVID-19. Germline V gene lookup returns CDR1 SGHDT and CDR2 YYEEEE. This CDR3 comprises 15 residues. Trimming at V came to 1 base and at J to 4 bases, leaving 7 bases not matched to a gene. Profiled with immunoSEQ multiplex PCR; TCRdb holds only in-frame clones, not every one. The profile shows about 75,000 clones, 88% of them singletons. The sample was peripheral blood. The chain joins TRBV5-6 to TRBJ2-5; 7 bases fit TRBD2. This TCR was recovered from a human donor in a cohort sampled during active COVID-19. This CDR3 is CASSLRSGVGETQYF. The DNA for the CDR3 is TGTGCCAGCAGCTTGCGGAGCGGGGTCGGAGAGACCCAGTACTTC.